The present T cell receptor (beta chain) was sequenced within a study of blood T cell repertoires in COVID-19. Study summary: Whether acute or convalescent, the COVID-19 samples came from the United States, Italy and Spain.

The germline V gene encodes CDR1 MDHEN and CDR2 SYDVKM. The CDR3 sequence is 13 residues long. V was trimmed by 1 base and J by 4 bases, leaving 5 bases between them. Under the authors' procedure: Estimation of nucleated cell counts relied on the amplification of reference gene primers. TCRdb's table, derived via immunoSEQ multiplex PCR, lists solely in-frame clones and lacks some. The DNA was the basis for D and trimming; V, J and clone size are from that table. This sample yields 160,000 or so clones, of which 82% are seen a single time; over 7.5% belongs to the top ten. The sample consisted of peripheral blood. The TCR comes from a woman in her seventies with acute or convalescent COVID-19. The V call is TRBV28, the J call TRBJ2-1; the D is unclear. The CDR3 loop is CASSLSPYNEQFF. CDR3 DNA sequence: TGTGCCAGCAGTTTATCTCCTTACAATGAGCAGTTCTTC. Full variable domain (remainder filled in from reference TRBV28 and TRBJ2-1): DVKVTQSSRYLVKRTGEKVFLECVQDMDHENMFWYRQDPGLGLRLIYFSYDVKMKEKGDIPEGYSVSREKKERFSLILESASTNQTSMYLCASSLSPYNEQFFGPGTRLTVL.